The sequence of this T cell receptor beta chain was determined in a study of metastatic and nonmetastatic thyroid tumors. Overall study findings and caveats: Reported TCR beta diversity, measured in blood and tumor, was significantly higher for malignant thyroid tumors than for benign nodules.

Original handling: The study's classifier, a distant-metastasis tool for papillary thyroid cancer, was built using CDR3 differences across clinicopathological groups. MiXCR re-clonotyped the PCR reads for TCRdb. These V and J calls originate from TCRdb's pipeline instead of the authors' own analysis. This sample has 7,300 or so clones, with 27% found just once. None of the patients had undergone any treatment ahead of thyroid surgery. About this clone itself: What it binds is unknown.

The CDR3 totals 14 residues. In germline, CDR1 is SGHTA, CDR2 FQGNSA. Trimming took 4 bases from V and 10 from J, leaving 17 bases between them. The source is a female donor with papillary thyroid cancer or a benign thyroid nodule (not recorded which). Some clones in this sample may be carry-over from other donors' samples. Input material: adjacent normal tissue. The chain links TRBV7-2 to TRBJ2-1; D perhaps matches TRBD1 (7 bases). The CDR3 nucleotides are TGTGCCAGCAGCTCCTTCCAGGGGGGAAACGAGCAGTTCTTC. Its translation: CASSSFQGGNEQFF. The entire variable domain, with the rest obtained from reference TRBV7-2 and TRBJ2-1, is as follows: GAGVSQSPSNKVTEKGKDVELRCDPISGHTALYWYRQSLGQGLEFLIYFQGNSAPDKSGLPSDRFSAERTGGSVSTLTIQRTQQEDSAVYLCASSSFQGGNEQFFGPGTRLTVL.